This T cell receptor beta chain was obtained from a study of OX40 agonist ivuxolimab in advanced cancers. Study in general: Partial responses, seen in three patients, involved one hepatocellular carcinoma and two cutaneous melanomas. Study-wide results and caveats: It was not determined which antigens were specifically recognized by the peripheral T cells that had undergone clonal expansion.

CDR1 MDHEN and CDR2 SYDVKM come from the germline V gene. The CDR3 length is 16 residues. J was trimmed by 5 bases and V by 5 bases; bases with no gene match: 11. This clone showed up just once. No antigen is known for it. Clones were sequenced by immunoSEQ multiplex PCR, and TCRdb holds only the in-frame ones, with some missing. This sample has about 32,000 clones; 75% to 85% occur once, and the top ten carry around 19%. The sequence was obtained from an adult with an advanced solid tumor such as melanoma, head and neck, liver or kidney cancer. V is TRBV28 and J is TRBJ2-2; 7 bases fit TRBD2. The sequencing used CD4+ or CD8+ T cells sorted from blood, collected in a trial of the OX40 agonist ivuxolimab. The CDR3 sequence: CASSNPGTTFTGELFF. The CDR3 nucleotides are TGTGCCAGCAGTAACCCGGGGACTACCTTTACCGGGGAGCTGTTTTTT. Supplemented by reference TRBV28 and TRBJ2-2, the full variable domain reads DVKVTQSSRYLVKRTGEKVFLECVQDMDHENMFWYRQDPGLGLRLIYFSYDVKMKEKGDIPEGYSVSREKKERFSLILESASTNQTSMYLCASSNPGTTFTGELFFGEGSRLTVL.